This entry lists 30 T cell receptor beta chains sequenced from one sample in a study of shared clonotypes between healthy human individuals. The protocol was immunoSEQ multiplex PCR, while the TCRdb copy is restricted to in-frame clones and leaves out a portion. The sample consists of more than 900,000 clones, approximately 80% of them appearing once. Specimen: memory CD4+ T cells from PBMCs. Subset here: CD45RA-negative fraction. The receptors stem from a man aged 18 to 30 in good health. Some clones in this sample may be carry-over from other donors' samples.

The chain links TRBV2 to TRBJ2-3; D not certain. This CDR3 has 14 amino acids. The V end lost 3 bases, the J end lost 2 bases, and 9 bases lay between the germline ends. Germline CDR1 SNHLY, CDR2 FYNNEI. The CDR3, as DNA: TGTGCCAGCAGTGATACGTTTGTCACAGATACGCAGTATTTT. Its protein is CASSDTFVTDTQYF.

This sequence joins TRBV5-1 and TRBJ2-3; TRBD2 is a possible D gene (6 bases). V lost 3 bases and J lost 2, with 10 bases in between. The CDR3 length is 14 residues. Germline CDR1 is SGHRS and CDR2 is YFSETQ. The CDR3 DNA reads as TGCGCCAGCAGCTCAGGACTACCCACAGATACGCAGTATTTT. Its protein is CASSSGLPTDTQYF.

CDR3 sequence reads: CASSWDRAYTDTQYF. CDR3 bases: TGTGCCAGCAGTTGGGACAGGGCCTACACAGATACGCAGTATTTT. The V and J genes are TRBV27 and TRBJ2-3, with 9 nucleotides matching TRBD1. Germline V gene sequence: CDR1 MNHEY, CDR2 SMNVEV (reference sequence). The CDR3 is 15 amino acids. After removal of 4 bases from V and 2 bases from J, the junction contained 4 bases not matched to a gene.

The rearrangement links TRBV28 to TRBJ2-5; D is perhaps TRBD2 (5 bases). Trimming removed 1 base from V and 2 bases from J, with 14 bases in between. CDR3 length: 16 residues. In germline, CDR1 is MDHEN, CDR2 SYDVKM. The CDR3 here is CASSLFGEDGQETQYF. CDR3 bases: TGTGCCAGCAGTTTATTCGGGGAAGACGGTCAAGAGACCCAGTACTTC. Filled out from reference TRBV28 and TRBJ2-5, the complete variable domain reads DVKVTQSSRYLVKRTGEKVFLECVQDMDHENMFWYRQDPGLGLRLIYFSYDVKMKEKGDIPEGYSVSREKKERFSLILESASTNQTSMYLCASSLFGEDGQETQYFGPGTRLLVL.

This sequence joins TRBV9 and TRBJ2-1, with 11 bases matching TRBD2. This CDR3 spans 18 amino acids. J was trimmed by 5 bases and V by 0 bases; bases with no gene match: 10. The germline V gene has CDR1 SGDLS and CDR2 YYNGEE. CDR3 in amino acids: CASSVAASGRRPDNEQFF. For the CDR3, the DNA is TGTGCCAGCAGCGTAGCTGCTAGCGGGAGGAGGCCAGACAATGAGCAGTTCTTC.

The chain couples TRBV28 to TRBJ1-4; D is unresolved. Looked up from germline, CDR1 is MDHEN and CDR2 is SYDVKM. V dropped 4 bases and J dropped 8 bases, with 11 bases sitting between them. The CDR3 runs 13 residues. The CDR3 DNA reads TGTGCCAGCAGTTACACTTCACCCGAAAAACTGTTTTTT. Amino acid sequence: CASSYTSPEKLFF.

This clone has more than one count but fewer than ten. The chain carries TRBV28 and TRBJ1-5; no firm D call. Germline assignment: CDR1 MDHEN and CDR2 SYDVKM. The length of the CDR3 is 17 residues. V lost 6 bases to trimming and J lost 0 bases, with 18 bases between them. The CDR3 DNA sequence: TGTGCCAGCAGGTTAGCTCGGACGGAGTATAGCAATCAGCCCCAGCATTTT. Residues: CASRLARTEYSNQPQHF.

This chain connects TRBV10-2 to TRBJ1-4; 9 positions agree with TRBD1. Germline assignment: CDR1 WSHSY and CDR2 SAAADI. CDR3 length: 13 residues. V was clipped by 5 bases and J by 10 bases; unmatched bases: 5. CDR3 loop: CASSSRGQGKLFF. Written as DNA, the CDR3 is TGCGCCAGCAGTAGTCGGGGACAGGGAAAACTGTTTTTT.

The rearrangement links TRBV29-1 to TRBJ2-7, with 8 bases fitting TRBD2. CDR3 length equals 11 residues. Trimming removed 6 bases from V and 6 bases from J; junction bases left unmatched: 4. In germline, CDR1 is SQVTM, CDR2 ANQGSEA. The CDR3, as DNA: TGCAGCGTAAACCGGGGGGGCGAGCAGTACTTC. Amino acid sequence: CSVNRGGEQYF.

The chain joins TRBV6-5 to TRBJ2-1; D possibly uses TRBD1 or TRBD2 (5 bases each). Germline CDR1 reads MNHEY; CDR2 reads SVGAGI. This CDR3 contains 16 residues. V lost 4 bases and J lost 4, with 17 bases in between. CDR3 bases: TGTGCCAGCAGTTCCGGGACGGGAACGATATACAATGAGCAGTTCTTC. This encodes CASSSGTGTIYNEQFF.

The J gene is TRBJ2-3, the V gene TRBV9; 9 positions match TRBD1. Germline CDR1 SGDLS, CDR2 YYNGEE. The V gene end was trimmed by 4 bases and the J gene end by 5 bases; junction bases not matched to a gene: 5. The CDR3 extends over 14 amino acids. The CDR3 sequence is CASSFGQGLDTQYF. In DNA form, the CDR3 reads TGTGCCAGCAGCTTCGGACAGGGGCTAGATACGCAGTATTTT.

Only one count was recorded for this clone. This chain links TRBV28 with TRBJ2-7, with D perhaps TRBD1 or TRBD2 (5 bases each). The CDR3 covers 15 residues. Trimming left V 3 bases short and J 2 bases short, with 14 bases between. CDR1 MDHEN and CDR2 SYDVKM come from the germline V gene. For the CDR3, the DNA is TGTGCCAGCAGTTTTTGGGGACGGCAACCCTACGAGCAGTACTTC. Translation: CASSFWGRQPYEQYF.

This chain joins TRBV7-6 and TRBJ2-2, with TRBD1 matching 7 bases. With 5 bases clipped from V and 7 bases from J, the junction kept 13 bases outside the gene matches. The CDR3 consists of 16 residues. CDR1 is SGHVS, CDR2 FNYEAQ, per germline. For the CDR3, the DNA is TGTGCCAGCAGCCCGCGGACCCCGACAGGGCACGGGGAGCTGTTTTTT. This codes for CASSPRTPTGHGELFF.

J is TRBJ2-1 and V is TRBV4-1; 8 bases line up with TRBD2. Germline V gene lookup returns CDR1 MGHRA and CDR2 YSYEKL. Unmatched junction bases numbered 4, after V lost 2 bases and J lost 4 bases. There are 15 residues in the CDR3. CDR3 loop: CASSQLTSAYNEQFF. The CDR3 DNA follows: TGCGCCAGCAGCCAATTGACTAGCGCATACAATGAGCAGTTCTTC.

The chain joins TRBV11-2 to TRBJ2-5; D is perhaps TRBD1 (5 bases). The CDR3 runs to 12 residues. The germline gives CDR1 SGHAT, CDR2 FQNNGV. The V end lost 2 bases, the J end lost 7 bases, and 8 bases lay between the germline ends. CDR3 in amino acids: CASSLPQGTQYF. The CDR3 nucleotides read TGTGCCAGCAGCTTACCCCAGGGGACCCAGTACTTC.

The chain couples TRBV7-8 to TRBJ2-7, with D possibly TRBD2 on 5 matching bases. V lost 1 base and J lost 5, with 21 bases in between. The CDR3 sequence is 17 residues long. Germline V lookup: CDR1 SGHVS, CDR2 FQNEAQ. CDR3 coding DNA: TGTGCCAGCAGCTTAGTTGGACTCACTATATCCGGCGACGAGCAGTACTTC. It specifies CASSLVGLTISGDEQYF.

CDR3 sequence reads: CASPGGQGKSYEQYF. The CDR3 DNA is TGTGCCAGCCCAGGGGGACAGGGAAAATCCTACGAGCAGTACTTC. The chain uses TRBV28 and TRBJ2-7; 9 nucleotides align to TRBD1. Germline V CDR1 and CDR2: MDHEN, SYDVKM. CDR3 length: 15 amino acids. The V gene end was trimmed by 8 bases and the J gene end by 1 base; junction bases not matched to a gene: 9.

This clone came up once. The chain combines TRBV7-3 with TRBJ2-7, with 8 bases that match TRBD1. The CDR3 extends over 15 amino acids. Germline CDR1 is SGHTA and CDR2 is FQGTGA. V lost 3 bases, J lost 6 bases, and 10 bases stayed unmatched. This chain's CDR3 is CASSLTWGQGAEQYF. CDR3 sequence (DNA): TGTGCCAGCAGCTTGACGTGGGGTCAGGGGGCCGAGCAGTACTTC.

The chain joins TRBV7-3 to TRBJ2-3, with TRBD2 matching 7 bases. Germline CDR1 and CDR2: SGHTA and FQGTGA. V shed 5 bases, J shed 3 bases, and the junction held 8 bases outside the gene matches. This CDR3 has 15 amino acids. The CDR3 bases are TGTGCCAGCAGCCTCTTGGGAGGGCCGACAGATACGCAGTATTTT. This translates into CASSLLGGPTDTQYF.

J is TRBJ2-1 and V is TRBV7-9; 13 bases agree with TRBD2. Looked up from germline, CDR1 is SEHNR and CDR2 is FQNEAQ (reference sequence). The CDR3 spans 15 residues. The trim removed 5 bases at V and 8 bases at J, leaving 6 bases unmatched. The CDR3 sequence is CASSLTSGRFYEQFF. In DNA, the CDR3 is TGTGCCAGCAGCCTGACTAGCGGGAGGTTTTATGAGCAGTTCTTC.

V usage is TRBV19 and J usage is TRBJ1-5, with 8 nucleotides matching TRBD1. The CDR3 sequence is 13 residues long. Germline trimming cut 10 bases from V and 3 bases from J; bases unmatched to any gene: 5. Looked up from germline, CDR1 is LNHDA and CDR2 is SQIVND (reference sequence). In DNA form, the CDR3 reads TGTGCCACCGTGGACAGGGACAATCAGCCCCAGCATTTT. It translates to CATVDRDNQPQHF. The variable domain in full, completed from reference TRBV19 and TRBJ1-5, reads DGGITQSPKYLFRKEGQNVTLSCEQNLNHDAMYWYRQDPGQGLRLIYYSQIVNDFQKGDIAEGYSVSREKKESFPLTVTSAQKNPTAFYLCATVDRDNQPQHFGDGTRLSIL.

The CDR3 loop is CASSLRLYKETQYF. CDR3 in DNA: TGTGCCAGCAGTTTGAGACTTTACAAAGAGACCCAGTACTTC. The chain links TRBV28 to TRBJ2-5; D gene unclear. This CDR3 has 14 amino acids. Germline-derived CDR1 and CDR2 are MDHEN and SYDVKM. V was trimmed by 3 bases and J by 3 bases, leaving 11 bases between them. Full variable domain (remainder filled in from reference TRBV28 and TRBJ2-5): DVKVTQSSRYLVKRTGEKVFLECVQDMDHENMFWYRQDPGLGLRLIYFSYDVKMKEKGDIPEGYSVSREKKERFSLILESASTNQTSMYLCASSLRLYKETQYFGPGTRLLVL.

For this clone: One junction end disagrees with the germline gene, perhaps due to a read error. J is TRBJ1-4 and V is TRBV9, with 10 bases identical to TRBD1. CDR3 length: 15 residues. Germline lookup yields CDR1 SGDLS and CDR2 YYNGEE. CDR3 bases: TGTGCCAGCAGCGCCCACCCCAGACTCCGGGACAGGGGTGTTTTT. Protein product: CASSAHPRLRDRGVF.

The rearrangement joins TRBV7-9 to TRBJ2-5; possible D gene TRBD2, 5 bases. CDR1 and CDR2 from the germline V gene are SEHNR and FQNEAQ (reference sequence). The CDR3 is 14 amino acids. The V end was cut by 6 bases, the J end by 5 bases, with 16 bases between. As DNA, the CDR3 is TGTGCCAGCAGTCTAGCCGGCAAATCGGAGACCCAGTACTTC. This translates into CASSLAGKSETQYF.

This clone occurred once. This chain joins TRBV7-9 and TRBJ2-5; the D call may be TRBD1 or TRBD2 (6 bases each). In germline, CDR1 is SEHNR, CDR2 FQNEAQ (reference sequence). The CDR3 sequence is 15 residues long. Trimming left V 3 bases short and J 5 bases short, with 16 bases between. The CDR3 sequence: CASSLGAGGLETQYF. CDR3 bases: TGTGCCAGCAGCTTGGGGGCCGGGGGCCTTGAGACCCAGTACTTC.

V and J are TRBV5-6 and TRBJ2-1, with 12 bases identical to TRBD2. V shed 3 bases, J shed 9 bases, and the junction held 7 bases outside the gene matches. This CDR3 has 15 residues. Germline CDR1 and CDR2: SGHDT and YYEEEE. The CDR3 coding sequence is TGTGCCAGCAGCTCTAGCGGGAGGGCCCGTGGTGAGCAGTTCTTC. As protein: CASSSSGRARGEQFF.

This clone was observed once. The rearrangement uses TRBV6-1 and TRBJ2-7, with D uncertain. Deletions cut 0 bases from V and 0 bases from J, with 18 bases between. The germline CDR1 and CDR2 sequences are MNHNS and SASEGT. The CDR3 has 18 amino acids. The CDR3 loop is CASSEAAVPTWSSYEQYF. CDR3 bases: TGTGCCAGCAGTGAAGCGGCGGTGCCGACCTGGAGCTCCTACGAGCAGTACTTC.

This clone occurred a few times. The identical CDR3 is also encoded by other nucleotide sequences in the sample. The chain links TRBV5-6 to TRBJ2-7, with D unclear. This CDR3 region has 11 residues. Trimming stripped 4 bases from V and 3 bases from J, with 5 bases between. In germline, CDR1 is SGHDT, CDR2 YYEEEE. The CDR3 DNA sequence: TGTGCCAGCAGCCTATACTACGAGCAGTACTTC. This gives the protein CASSLYYEQYF.

The gene calls are TRBV28 and TRBJ1-1; no reliable D call. The V end was cut by 3 bases, the J end by 2 bases, with 19 bases between. Germline CDR1 is MDHEN and CDR2 is SYDVKM. The CDR3 totals 17 residues. This chain's CDR3 is CASSLATGGGPNTEAFF. DNA of the CDR3: TGTGCCAGCAGTTTGGCCACGGGAGGAGGGCCCAACACTGAAGCTTTCTTT.

V is TRBV7-2 and J is TRBJ1-3, with 8 bases that match TRBD1. The J segment lost 4 bases and the V segment lost 5 bases, leaving 7 bases of the junction unmatched. Germline CDR1 and CDR2: SGHTA and FQGNSA. CDR3 length: 15 amino acids. The CDR3 loop is CASSPRQGRGNTIYF. CDR3 nucleotide sequence: TGTGCCAGCAGCCCCCGACAGGGGAGAGGAAACACCATATATTTT.